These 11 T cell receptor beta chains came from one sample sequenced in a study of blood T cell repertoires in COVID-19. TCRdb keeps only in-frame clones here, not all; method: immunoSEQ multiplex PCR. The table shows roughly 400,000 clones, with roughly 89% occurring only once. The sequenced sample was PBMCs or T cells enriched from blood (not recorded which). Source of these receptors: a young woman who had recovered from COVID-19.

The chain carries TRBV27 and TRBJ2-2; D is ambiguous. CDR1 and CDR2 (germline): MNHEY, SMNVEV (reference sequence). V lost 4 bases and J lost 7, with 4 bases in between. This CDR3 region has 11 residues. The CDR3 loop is CASSYNGELFF. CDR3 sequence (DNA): TGTGCCAGCAGTTATAACGGGGAGCTGTTTTTT.

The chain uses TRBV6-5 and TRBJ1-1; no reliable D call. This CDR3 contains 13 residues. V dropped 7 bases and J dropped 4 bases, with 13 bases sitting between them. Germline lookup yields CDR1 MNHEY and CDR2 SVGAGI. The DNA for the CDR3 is TGTGCCAGCAACCTTGGGAGAGCCACTGAAGCTTTCTTT. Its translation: CASNLGRATEAFF.

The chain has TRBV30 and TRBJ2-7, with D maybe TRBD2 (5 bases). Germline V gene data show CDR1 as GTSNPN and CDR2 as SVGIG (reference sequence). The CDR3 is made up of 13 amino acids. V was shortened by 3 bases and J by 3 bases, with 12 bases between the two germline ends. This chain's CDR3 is CAWRHRDRYEQYF. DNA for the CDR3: TGTGCCTGGAGGCACCGGGATCGCTACGAGCAGTACTTC.

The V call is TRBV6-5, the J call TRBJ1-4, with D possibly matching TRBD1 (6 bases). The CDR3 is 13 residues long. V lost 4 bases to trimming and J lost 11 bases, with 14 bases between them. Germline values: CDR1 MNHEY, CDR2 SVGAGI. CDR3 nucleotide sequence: TGTGCCAGCAGTTCTCGGGGGGCGTTGAAACTGTTTTTT. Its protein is CASSSRGALKLFF.

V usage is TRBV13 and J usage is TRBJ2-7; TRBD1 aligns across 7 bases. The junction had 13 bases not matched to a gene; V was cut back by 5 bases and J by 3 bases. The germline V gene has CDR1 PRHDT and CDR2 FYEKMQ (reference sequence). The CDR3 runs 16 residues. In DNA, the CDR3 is TGTGCCAGCAGCCACACCCAGGGGGTGGCCTTCTACGAGCAGTACTTC. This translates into CASSHTQGVAFYEQYF.

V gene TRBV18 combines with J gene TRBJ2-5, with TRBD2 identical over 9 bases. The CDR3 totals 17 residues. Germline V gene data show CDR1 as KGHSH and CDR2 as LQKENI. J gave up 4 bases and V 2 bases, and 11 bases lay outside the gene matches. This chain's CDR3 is CASSPEAGTSLIETQYF. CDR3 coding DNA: TGTGCCAGCTCACCAGAAGCCGGGACTAGCCTAATAGAGACCCAGTACTTC.

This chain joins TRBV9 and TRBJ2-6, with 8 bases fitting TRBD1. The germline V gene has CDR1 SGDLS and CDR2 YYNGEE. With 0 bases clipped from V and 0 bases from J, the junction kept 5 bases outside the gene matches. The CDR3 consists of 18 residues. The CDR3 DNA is TGTGCCAGCAGCGTAGCTAGGACAGGGAGCTCTGGGGCCAACGTCCTGACTTTC. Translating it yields CASSVARTGSSGANVLTF.

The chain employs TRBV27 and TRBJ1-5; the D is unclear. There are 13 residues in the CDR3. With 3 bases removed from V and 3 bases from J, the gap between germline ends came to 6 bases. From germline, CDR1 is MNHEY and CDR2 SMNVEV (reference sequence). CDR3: CASSLRPNQPQHF. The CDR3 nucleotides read TGTGCCAGCAGTTTGAGGCCCAATCAGCCCCAGCATTTT.

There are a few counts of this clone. This chain's CDR3 is CASSLEDRGLGELFF. The CDR3 DNA reads TGTGCCAGCAGCCTTGAGGACAGGGGGCTCGGGGAGCTGTTTTTT. This rearrangement joins TRBV28 to TRBJ2-2; 11 bases map to TRBD1. The CDR3 contains 15 residues. V gave up 6 bases and J gave up 7 bases; unmatched junction bases: 7. Germline values: CDR1 MDHEN, CDR2 SYDVKM.

The CDR3 DNA follows: TGTGCCTGGAAGGCGGGAGGACCCCTCCACTTT. This codes for CAWKAGGPLHF. The chain couples TRBV30 to TRBJ1-6, with D hard to call. Germline CDR1 reads GTSNPN; CDR2 reads SVGIG (reference sequence). Trimming removed 4 bases at V and 12 bases at J, with 10 bases between. The CDR3 runs 11 residues.

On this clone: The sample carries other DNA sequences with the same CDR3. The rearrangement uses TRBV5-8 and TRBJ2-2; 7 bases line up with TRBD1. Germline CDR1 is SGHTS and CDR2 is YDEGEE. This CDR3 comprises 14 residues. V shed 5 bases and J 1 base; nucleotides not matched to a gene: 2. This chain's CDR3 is CASRRTGNTGELFF. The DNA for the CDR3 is TGTGCCAGCAGGCGGACAGGGAACACCGGGGAGCTGTTTTTT. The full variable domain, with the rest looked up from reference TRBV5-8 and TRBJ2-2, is EAGVTQSPTHLIKTRGQQATLRCSPISGHTSVYWYQQALGLGLQFLLWYDEGEERNRGNFPPRFSGRQFPNYSSELNVNALELEDSALYLCASRRTGNTGELFFGEGSRLTVL.